This TCR beta chain was retrieved from a study of blood T cell repertoires in COVID-19. Libraries were prepared by immunoSEQ multiplex PCR; TCRdb keeps only in-frame clonotypes and omits some of them. Here the sample spans more than 150,000 clones, more than 80% being singletons. This sequence originates from a woman older than 75 with COVID-19, enrolled during active disease. The sample was peripheral blood.

The CDR3 sequence is CASSMGFFYEQYF. DNA for the CDR3: TGTGCCAGTAGTATGGGCTTCTTCTACGAGCAGTACTTC. The gene calls are TRBV19 and TRBJ2-7; D is uncertain. Germline V lookup: CDR1 LNHDA, CDR2 SQIVND (reference sequence). There are 13 residues in the CDR3. Trimming took 3 bases from V and 3 from J, leaving 9 bases between them.